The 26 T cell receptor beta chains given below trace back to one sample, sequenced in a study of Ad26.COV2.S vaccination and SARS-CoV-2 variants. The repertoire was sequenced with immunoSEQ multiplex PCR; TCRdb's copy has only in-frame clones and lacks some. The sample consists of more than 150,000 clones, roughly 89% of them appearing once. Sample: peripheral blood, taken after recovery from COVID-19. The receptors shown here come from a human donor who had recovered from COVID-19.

Here the CDR3 DNA reads TGTGCCAGCAGCCTGATAGGGGACCCCAGGGGCACTGAAGCTTTCTTT. This codes for CASSLIGDPRGTEAFF. V and J are TRBV6-4 and TRBJ1-1, with a tentative D call TRBD1 (6 bases). V dropped 6 bases and J dropped 4 bases, with 21 bases sitting between them. The CDR3 totals 16 residues. From germline, CDR1 is MRHNA and CDR2 SNTAGT.

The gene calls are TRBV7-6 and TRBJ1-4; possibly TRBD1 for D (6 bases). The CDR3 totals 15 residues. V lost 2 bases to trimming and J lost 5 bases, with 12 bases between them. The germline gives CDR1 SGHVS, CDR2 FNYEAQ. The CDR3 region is CASSLQDSANEKLFF. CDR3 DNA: TGTGCCAGCAGCTTACAGGACAGCGCCAATGAAAAACTGTTTTTT.

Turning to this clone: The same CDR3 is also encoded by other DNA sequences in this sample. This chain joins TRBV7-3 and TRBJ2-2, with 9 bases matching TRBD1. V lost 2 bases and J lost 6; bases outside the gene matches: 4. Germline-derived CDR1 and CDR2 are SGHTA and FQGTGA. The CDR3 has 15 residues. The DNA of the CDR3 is TGTGCCAGCAGCTTAGGTCGACAGGGGGCCGGGGAGCTGTTTTTT. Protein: CASSLGRQGAGELFF.

Written as DNA, the CDR3 is TGTGCCAGCAGTCTCAAGAAGGGACCAACTAATGAAAAACTGTTTTTT. Amino acids: CASSLKKGPTNEKLFF. J is TRBJ1-4 and V is TRBV11-2; tentative D call: TRBD1 (5 bases). V was clipped by 6 bases and J by 0 bases, with 14 bases between them. The CDR3 consists of 16 residues. Germline-derived CDR1 and CDR2 are SGHAT and FQNNGV.

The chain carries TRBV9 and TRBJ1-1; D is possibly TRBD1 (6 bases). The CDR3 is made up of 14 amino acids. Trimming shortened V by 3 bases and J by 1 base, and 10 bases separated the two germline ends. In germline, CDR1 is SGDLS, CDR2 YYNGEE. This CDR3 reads CASSAGAKNTEAFF. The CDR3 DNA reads TGTGCCAGCAGCGCAGGGGCAAAGAACACTGAAGCTTTCTTT.

The CDR3: CASSDRARGDIQYF. The DNA for the CDR3 is TGTGCCAGCAGTGATCGGGCCAGGGGGGACATTCAGTACTTC. The V gene is TRBV6-1, the J gene TRBJ2-4; D is possibly TRBD1 (7 bases). Germline V gives CDR1 MNHNS, CDR2 SASEGT. Trimming took 3 bases from V and 8 from J, leaving 14 bases between them. The CDR3 has 14 amino acids.

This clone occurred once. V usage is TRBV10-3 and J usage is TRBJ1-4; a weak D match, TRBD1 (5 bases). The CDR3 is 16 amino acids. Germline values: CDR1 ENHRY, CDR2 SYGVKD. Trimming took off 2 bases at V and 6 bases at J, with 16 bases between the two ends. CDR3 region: CAISENWRGGDEKLFF. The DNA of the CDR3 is TGTGCCATCAGTGAGAACTGGCGGGGAGGGGATGAAAAACTGTTTTTT.

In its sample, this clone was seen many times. CDR3 in DNA: TGCGCCAGCAGCCCGTCCAGTGAAAGCTATGGCTACACCTTC. This encodes CASSPSSESYGYTF. This chain connects TRBV5-1 to TRBJ1-2, with D unresolved. CDR1 SGHRS and CDR2 YFSETQ come from the germline V gene. The CDR3 has 14 amino acids. V lost 4 bases and J 4 bases, leaving 14 bases between the germline ends.

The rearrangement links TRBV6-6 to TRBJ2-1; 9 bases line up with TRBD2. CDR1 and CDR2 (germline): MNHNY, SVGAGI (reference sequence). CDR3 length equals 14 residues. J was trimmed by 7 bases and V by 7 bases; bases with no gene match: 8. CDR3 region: CASKTSGGGNEQFF. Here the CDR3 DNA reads TGTGCCAGCAAGACTAGCGGAGGGGGTAATGAGCAGTTCTTC.

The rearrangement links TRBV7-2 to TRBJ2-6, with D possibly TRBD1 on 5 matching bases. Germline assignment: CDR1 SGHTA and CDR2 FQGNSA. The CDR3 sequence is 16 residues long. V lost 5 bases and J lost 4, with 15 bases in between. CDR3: CASSGTTGAGANVLTF. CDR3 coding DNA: TGTGCCAGCAGCGGTACCACAGGTGCGGGGGCCAACGTCCTGACTTTC.

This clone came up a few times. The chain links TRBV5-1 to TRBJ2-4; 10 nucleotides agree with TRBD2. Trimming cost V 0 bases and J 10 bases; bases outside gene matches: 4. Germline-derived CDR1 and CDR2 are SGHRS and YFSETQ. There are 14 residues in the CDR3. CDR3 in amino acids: CASSLGRTSGIQYF. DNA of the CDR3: TGCGCCAGCAGCTTGGGTCGGACTAGCGGAATTCAGTACTTC.

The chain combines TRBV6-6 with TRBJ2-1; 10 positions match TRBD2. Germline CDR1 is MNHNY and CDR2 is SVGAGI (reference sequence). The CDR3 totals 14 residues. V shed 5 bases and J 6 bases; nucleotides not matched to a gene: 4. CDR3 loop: CASSLAGVPNEQFF. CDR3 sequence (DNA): TGTGCCAGCAGTCTAGCGGGAGTTCCCAATGAGCAGTTCTTC.

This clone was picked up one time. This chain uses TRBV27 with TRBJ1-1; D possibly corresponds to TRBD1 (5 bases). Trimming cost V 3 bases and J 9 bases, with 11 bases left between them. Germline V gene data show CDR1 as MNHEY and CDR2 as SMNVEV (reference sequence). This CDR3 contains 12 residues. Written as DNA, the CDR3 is TGTGCCAGCAGTTTCCCAGGGCTACAAGCTTTCTTT. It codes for CASSFPGLQAFF.

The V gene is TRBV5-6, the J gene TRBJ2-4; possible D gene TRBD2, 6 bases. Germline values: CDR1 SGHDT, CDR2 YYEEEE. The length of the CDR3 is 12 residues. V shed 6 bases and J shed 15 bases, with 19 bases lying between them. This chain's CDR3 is CASKLMGGRMYF. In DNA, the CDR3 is TGTGCCAGCAAGCTTATGGGTGGGAGGATGTACTTC.

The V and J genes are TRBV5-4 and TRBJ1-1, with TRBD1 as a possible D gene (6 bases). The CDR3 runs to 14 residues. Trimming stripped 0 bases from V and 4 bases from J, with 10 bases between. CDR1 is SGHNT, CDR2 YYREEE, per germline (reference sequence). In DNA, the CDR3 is TGTGCCAGCAGCTTGGGGGGGCGGTCCACTGAAGCTTTCTTT. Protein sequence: CASSLGGRSTEAFF.

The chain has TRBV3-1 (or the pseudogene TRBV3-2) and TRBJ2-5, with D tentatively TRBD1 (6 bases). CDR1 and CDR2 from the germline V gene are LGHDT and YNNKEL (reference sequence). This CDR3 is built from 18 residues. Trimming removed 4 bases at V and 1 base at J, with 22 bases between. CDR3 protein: CASSPQGDSTIPQETQYF. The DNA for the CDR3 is TGTGCCAGCAGCCCACAGGGCGACTCGACGATCCCCCAAGAGACCCAGTACTTC.

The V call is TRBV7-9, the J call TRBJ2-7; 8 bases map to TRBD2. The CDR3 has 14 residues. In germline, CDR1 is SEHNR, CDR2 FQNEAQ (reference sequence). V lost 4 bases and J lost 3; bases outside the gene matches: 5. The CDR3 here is CASSSGLGDYEQYF. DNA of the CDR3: TGTGCCAGCAGCTCGGGACTAGGAGACTACGAGCAGTACTTC.

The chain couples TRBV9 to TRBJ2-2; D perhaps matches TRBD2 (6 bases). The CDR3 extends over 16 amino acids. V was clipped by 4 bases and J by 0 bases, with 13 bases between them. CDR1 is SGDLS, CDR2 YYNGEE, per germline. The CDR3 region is CASSPRLASNTGELFF. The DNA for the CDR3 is TGTGCCAGCAGCCCCCGGCTAGCGTCGAACACCGGGGAGCTGTTTTTT. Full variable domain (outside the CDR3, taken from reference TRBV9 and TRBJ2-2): DSGVTQTPKHLITATGQRVTLRCSPRSGDLSVYWYQQSLDQGLQFLIQYYNGEERAKGNILERFSAQQFPDLHSELNLSSLELGDSALYFCASSPRLASNTGELFFGEGSRLTVL.

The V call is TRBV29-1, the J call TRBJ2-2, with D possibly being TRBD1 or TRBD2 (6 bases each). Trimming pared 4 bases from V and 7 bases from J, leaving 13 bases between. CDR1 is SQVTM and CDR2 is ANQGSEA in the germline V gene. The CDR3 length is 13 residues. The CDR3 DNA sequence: TGCAGCGTTGGCCGGGGGCGGTTCGGGGAGCTGTTTTTT. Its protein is CSVGRGRFGELFF.

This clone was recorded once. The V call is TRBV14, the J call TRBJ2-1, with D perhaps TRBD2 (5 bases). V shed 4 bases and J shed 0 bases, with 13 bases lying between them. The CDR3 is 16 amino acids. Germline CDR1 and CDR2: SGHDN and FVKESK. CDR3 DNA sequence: TGTGCCAGCAGCCGGGTGGGGAGTGGCTCCTACAATGAGCAGTTCTTC. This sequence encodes CASSRVGSGSYNEQFF.

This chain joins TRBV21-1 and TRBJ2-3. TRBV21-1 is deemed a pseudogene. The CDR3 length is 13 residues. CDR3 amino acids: CASSKLGTDTQYF. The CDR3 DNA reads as TGTGCCAGCAGCAAGCTTGGGACAGATACGCAGTATTTT.

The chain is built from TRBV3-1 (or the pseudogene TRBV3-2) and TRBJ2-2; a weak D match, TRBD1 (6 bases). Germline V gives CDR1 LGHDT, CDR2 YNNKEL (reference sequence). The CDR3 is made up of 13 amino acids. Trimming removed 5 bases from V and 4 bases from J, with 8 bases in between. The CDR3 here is CASSNRATGELFF. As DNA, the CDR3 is TGTGCCAGCAGCAACAGGGCCACCGGGGAGCTGTTTTTT.

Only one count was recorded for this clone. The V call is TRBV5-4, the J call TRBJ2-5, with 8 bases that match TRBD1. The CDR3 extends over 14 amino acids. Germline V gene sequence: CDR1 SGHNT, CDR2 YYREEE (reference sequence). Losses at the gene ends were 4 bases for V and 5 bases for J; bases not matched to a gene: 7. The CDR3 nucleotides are TGTGCCAGCAGCGCGACAGGGGCCAGCGAGACCCAGTACTTC. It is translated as CASSATGASETQYF. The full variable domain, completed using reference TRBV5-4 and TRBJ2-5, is ETGVTQSPTHLIKTRGQQVTLRCSSQSGHNTVSWYQQALGQGPQFIFQYYREEENGRGNFPPRFSGLQFPNYSSELNVNALELDDSALYLCASSATGASETQYFGPGTRLLVL.

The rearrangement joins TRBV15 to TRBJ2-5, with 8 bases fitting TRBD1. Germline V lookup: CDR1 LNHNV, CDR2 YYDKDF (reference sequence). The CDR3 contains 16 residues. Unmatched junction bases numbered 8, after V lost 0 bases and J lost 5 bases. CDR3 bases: TGTGCCACCAGCAGAGATCGGGGACAGGACGGGGAGACCCAGTACTTC. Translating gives CATSRDRGQDGETQYF.

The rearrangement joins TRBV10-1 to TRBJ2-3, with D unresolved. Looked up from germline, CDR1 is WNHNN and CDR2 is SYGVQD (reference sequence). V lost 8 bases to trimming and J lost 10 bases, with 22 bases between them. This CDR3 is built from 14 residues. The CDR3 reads CASPPVTPTSPQYF. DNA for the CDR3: TGCGCCAGCCCCCCGGTGACCCCGACTTCGCCGCAGTATTTT.

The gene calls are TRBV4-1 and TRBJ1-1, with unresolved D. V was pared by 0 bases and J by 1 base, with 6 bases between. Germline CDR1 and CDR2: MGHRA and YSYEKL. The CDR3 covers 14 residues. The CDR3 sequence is CASSQDSSNTEAFF. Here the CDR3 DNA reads TGCGCCAGCAGCCAAGACTCTTCGAACACTGAAGCTTTCTTT.